This T cell receptor (beta chain) is from a study of cytomegalovirus exposure and HLA in healthy donors. This CDR3 region has 15 residues. Per germline, CDR1 SGHTA and CDR2 FQGTGA. Losses at the gene ends were 2 bases for V and 2 bases for J; bases not matched to a gene: 3. Overall study results and limits: In a later analysis, most CMV-associated TCR beta chains appeared HLA-restricted. Immune exposure information available was restricted to CMV serostatus. A likely sequencing artifact accounted for one observed cluster of highly shared sequence variants.

Both 60 Vbeta primers and 13 Jbeta primers went into the PCR. As processed by the authors: The authors later counted roughly 87 million unique TCR beta chains, 9.5 million to 13 million of them shared. The protocol was immunoSEQ multiplex PCR, while the TCRdb copy is restricted to in-frame clones and leaves out a portion. V, J and clone size reflect that table, while D and trimming were determined from the DNA. Of about 140,000 clones listed, 65% to 80% are singletons. Of note for this clone: Its antigen is not identified.

The sequencing input was PBMCs. The chain employs TRBV7-3 and TRBJ2-3, with 8 bases lining up with TRBD2. This clonotype was obtained from a woman younger than 45 in good health and CMV-seronegative. Here the CDR3 DNA reads TGTGCCAGCAGCTTATCGGGGGGGGCCACAGATACGCAGTATTTT. Translation: CASSLSGGATDTQYF.